This T cell receptor beta chain was recovered during a study of Graves' ophthalmopathy and Graves' hyperthyroidism. Points from the study as a whole: With more than 60% sensitivity and about 74% specificity, the model predicted ophthalmopathy progression.

In its sample, this clonotype was seen a few times. Its specificity is not known. A read error may explain this, as a much larger clone is one base away. For repertoire sequencing, the TCR beta CDR3 regions were amplified from RNA transcripts. Following a first-round RT-PCR that used HTBI primers, a second-round multiplex PCR was carried out. TCRdb re-analysed the multiplex PCR reads in MiXCR, keeping a single row per CDR3 protein. The sample lists around 1,200,000 distinct CDR3 sequences; about 38% were seen once. The clonotype was recovered from an adult man with Graves' hyperthyroidism. Sequenced input: peripheral blood or thyroid tissue (not recorded which).

CDR3 sequence reads: CAISDPRAGGSGNTMYF. Written as DNA, the CDR3 is TGTGCCATCAGTGACCCCCGGGCAGGTGGATCTGGAAACACCATGTATTTT. The V and J genes are TRBV10-3 and TRBJ1-3; D remains ambiguous. Looked up from germline, CDR1 is ENHRY and CDR2 is SYGVKD. The CDR3 loop spans 17 amino acids.